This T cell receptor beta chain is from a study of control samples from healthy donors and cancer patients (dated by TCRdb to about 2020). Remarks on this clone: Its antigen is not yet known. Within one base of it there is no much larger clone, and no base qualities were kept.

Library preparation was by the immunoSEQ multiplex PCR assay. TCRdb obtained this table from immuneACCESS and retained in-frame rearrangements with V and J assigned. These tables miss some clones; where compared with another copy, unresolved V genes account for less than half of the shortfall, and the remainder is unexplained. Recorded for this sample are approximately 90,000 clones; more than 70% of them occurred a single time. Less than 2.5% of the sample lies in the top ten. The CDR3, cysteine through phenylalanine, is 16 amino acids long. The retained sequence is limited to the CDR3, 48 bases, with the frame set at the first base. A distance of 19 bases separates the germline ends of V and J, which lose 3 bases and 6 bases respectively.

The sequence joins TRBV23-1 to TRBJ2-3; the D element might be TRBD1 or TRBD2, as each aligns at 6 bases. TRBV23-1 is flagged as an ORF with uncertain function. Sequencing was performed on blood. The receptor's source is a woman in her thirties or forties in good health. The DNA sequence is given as TGCGCCAGCAGTCACCGACAGGAGGGGGGATCGGATACGCAGTATTTT. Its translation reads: CASSHRQEGGSDTQYF.